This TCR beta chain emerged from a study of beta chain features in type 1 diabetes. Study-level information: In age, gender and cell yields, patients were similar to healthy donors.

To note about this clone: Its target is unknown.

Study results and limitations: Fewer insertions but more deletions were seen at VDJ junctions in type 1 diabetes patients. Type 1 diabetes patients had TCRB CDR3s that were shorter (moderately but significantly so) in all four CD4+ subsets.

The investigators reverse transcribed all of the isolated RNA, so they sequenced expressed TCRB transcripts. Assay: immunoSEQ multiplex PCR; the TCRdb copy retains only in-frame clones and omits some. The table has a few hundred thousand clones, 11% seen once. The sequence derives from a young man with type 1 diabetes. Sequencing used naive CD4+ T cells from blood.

CDR3 in amino acids: CASSPGGTAGNEQFF. The DNA of the CDR3 is TGTGCCAGCAGCCCGGGAGGGACGGCCGGGAATGAGCAGTTCTTC. J is TRBJ2-1 and V is TRBV5-4, with 8 bases fitting TRBD2. There are 15 residues in the CDR3. With 4 bases clipped from V and 7 bases from J, the junction kept 10 bases outside the gene matches. Germline V CDR1 and CDR2: SGHNT, YYREEE (reference sequence).